This T cell receptor (beta chain) was sequenced in a study of identical twins. A universal primer binding site was introduced by template switching. The final cDNA contained unique molecular identifiers. MiXCR was run by TCRdb on the 5' RACE reads, yielding one entry per CDR3 protein. The data hold some 1,600,000 distinct CDR3 sequences, with about 30% observed a single time. Only a few counts were recorded for this clonotype. Trimming cost V 0 bases and J 2 bases; bases outside gene matches: 3. In germline, CDR1 is LGHDT, CDR2 YNNKEL (reference sequence). This CDR3 has 18 residues. The sequence was obtained from a newborn girl in good health. The source material was cord blood. The gene calls are TRBV3-1 and TRBJ2-6; 11 bases map to TRBD2. The chain's CDR3 is CASSQERLAGTGANVLTF. The CDR3 bases are TGTGCCAGCAGCCAAGAAAGACTAGCGGGGACTGGGGCCAACGTCCTGACTTTC.